A single sample is the source of the 20 T cell receptor beta chains below, sequenced in a study of shared clonotypes between healthy human individuals. Some clones are missing from TCRdb's copy, which holds only in-frame ones; the method was immunoSEQ multiplex PCR. This table has about 100,000 clones, less than 80% appearing once. Material for sequencing was memory CD8+ T cells sorted from blood. Described subset: CD45RO+ cells pooled with CCR7-negative TemRA cells. The source is a woman in her 30s in good health.

This clone was counted many times. The V gene is TRBV9, the J gene TRBJ2-1, with D possibly TRBD2 on 6 matching bases. The V and J ends lost 2 bases and 6 bases respectively, with 15 bases between them. Germline values: CDR1 SGDLS, CDR2 YYNGEE. The CDR3 totals 15 residues. The CDR3 DNA reads TGTGCCAGCAGCGTCAGCTGGGGGGAGGTCAATGAGCAGTTCTTC. It codes for CASSVSWGEVNEQFF.

This clone was observed many times. The V and J genes are TRBV11-3 and TRBJ2-7; D not resolved. V lost 5 bases, J lost 1 base, and 15 bases lay in between. The CDR3 is 15 residues long. From germline, CDR1 is SGHNT and CDR2 YENEEA. The CDR3, as DNA: TGTGCCAGCAGCATTCCTGGGTCGCAATCCTACGAGCAGTACTTC. Residues: CASSIPGSQSYEQYF.

This chain links TRBV25-1 with TRBJ2-7, with D perhaps assigned TRBD1 or TRBD2 (5 bases each). The V end lost 7 bases, the J end lost 5 bases, and 18 bases lay between the germline ends. Looked up from germline, CDR1 is MGHDK and CDR2 is SYGVNS. This CDR3 spans 14 amino acids. CDR3 residues: CASNPPGPTHEQYF. DNA for the CDR3: TGTGCCAGCAACCCCCCGGGACCAACCCACGAGCAGTACTTC.

This rearrangement joins TRBV10-3 to TRBJ1-5; D is unresolved. Germline V lookup: CDR1 ENHRY, CDR2 SYGVKD. CDR3 length equals 13 residues. V was clipped by 10 bases and J by 0 bases, with 10 bases between them. CDR3 coding DNA: TGTGCCACTCTGGAGGGTAGCAATCAGCCCCAGCATTTT. Its protein is CATLEGSNQPQHF.

Regarding this clone: This sample includes further DNA sequences coding for the same CDR3. The chain couples TRBV28 to TRBJ2-2; 8 bases are a match to TRBD2. CDR1 MDHEN and CDR2 SYDVKM come from the germline V gene. The CDR3 runs to 17 residues. The V segment lost 6 bases and the J segment 2 bases; nucleotides outside the gene matches: 11. CDR3 region: CASSPPIAGPNTGELFF. The CDR3 DNA is TGTGCCAGCAGCCCTCCGATAGCGGGACCAAACACCGGGGAGCTGTTTTTT. The whole variable domain, filled in from reference TRBV28 and TRBJ2-2, reads DVKVTQSSRYLVKRTGEKVFLECVQDMDHENMFWYRQDPGLGLRLIYFSYDVKMKEKGDIPEGYSVSREKKERFSLILESASTNQTSMYLCASSPPIAGPNTGELFFGEGSRLTVL.

The chain joins TRBV7-7 to TRBJ2-5, with D unresolved. CDR3 size: 12 residues. CDR1 is SSHAT and CDR2 is FNYEAQ in the germline V gene (reference sequence). The V end was cut by 5 bases, the J end by 0 bases, with 4 bases between. CDR3 sequence: CASSPYQETQYF. CDR3 sequence (DNA): TGTGCCAGCAGCCCGTACCAAGAGACCCAGTACTTC.

The chain recombines TRBV7-8 with TRBJ2-2, with TRBD2 matching over 10 bases. Trimming at V came to 5 bases and at J to 4 bases, leaving 7 bases not matched to a gene. The CDR3 covers 16 residues. CDR1 and CDR2 (germline): SGHVS, FQNEAQ. The CDR3 DNA reads TGTGCCAGCAGCCCTCGGACTAGCGGCCCCACCGGGGAGCTGTTTTTT. This codes for CASSPRTSGPTGELFF.

This clone was detected a few times. This sequence joins TRBV5-6 and TRBJ2-7; D might be TRBD2 (6 bases). The V and J ends lost 0 bases and 3 bases respectively, with 10 bases between them. The V gene's germline CDR1 is SGHDT and CDR2 YYEEEE. The CDR3 extends over 14 amino acids. This chain's CDR3 is CASSLGEGGYEQYF. The DNA for the CDR3 is TGTGCCAGCAGCTTGGGTGAGGGAGGCTACGAGCAGTACTTC.

This clone was seen only a few times. The chain links TRBV20-1 to TRBJ2-7, with D unresolved. The CDR3 is 11 amino acids. V lost 5 bases and J lost 3, with 8 bases in between. Germline loops: CDR1 DFQATT, CDR2 SNEGSKA (reference sequence). CDR3 in DNA: TGCAGTGCTCCGGACGGCTACGAGCAGTACTTC. This gives the protein CSAPDGYEQYF.

The rearrangement uses TRBV28 and TRBJ2-7; 7 positions agree with TRBD2. The length of the CDR3 is 15 residues. V gave up 6 bases and J gave up 3 bases; unmatched junction bases: 11. The V gene's germline CDR1 is MDHEN and CDR2 SYDVKM. The chain's CDR3 is CASSRGIGRIYEQYF. CDR3 DNA sequence: TGTGCCAGCAGCCGGGGTATCGGGAGGATCTACGAGCAGTACTTC.

V usage is TRBV13 and J usage is TRBJ2-7; no clear D. V was clipped by 5 bases and J by 6 bases, with 14 bases between them. This CDR3 contains 13 residues. CDR1 and CDR2 (germline): PRHDT, FYEKMQ (reference sequence). The CDR3 region is CASSPPLGVEQYF. CDR3 bases: TGTGCCAGCAGCCCCCCCCTTGGGGTCGAGCAGTACTTC.

V gene TRBV28 combines with J gene TRBJ2-5; D is tentatively TRBD1 or TRBD2 (5 bases each). The CDR3 runs to 18 residues. Germline V gene data show CDR1 as MDHEN and CDR2 as SYDVKM. V was trimmed by 4 bases and J by 3 bases, leaving 24 bases between them. Here the CDR3 reads CASSWRCGGWGTKETQYF. The CDR3 nucleotides read TGTGCCAGCAGTTGGAGATGTGGGGGATGGGGGACGAAAGAGACCCAGTACTTC. The full variable domain, with the rest looked up from reference TRBV28 and TRBJ2-5, is DVKVTQSSRYLVKRTGEKVFLECVQDMDHENMFWYRQDPGLGLRLIYFSYDVKMKEKGDIPEGYSVSREKKERFSLILESASTNQTSMYLCASSWRCGGWGTKETQYFGPGTRLLVL.

This clone appeared many times. This CDR3 is CASSEKFTGSHTDTQYF. CDR3 DNA: TGTGCCAGCAGTGAAAAGTTTACAGGGTCCCACACAGATACGCAGTATTTT. The chain recombines TRBV25-1 with TRBJ2-3; D is possibly TRBD1 (6 bases). Germline V gives CDR1 MGHDK, CDR2 SYGVNS. V shed 2 bases and J shed 2 bases, with 17 bases lying between them. CDR3 length: 17 residues. Supplemented by reference TRBV25-1 and TRBJ2-3, the full variable domain reads EADIYQTPRYLVIGTGKKITLECSQTMGHDKMYWYQQDPGMELHLIHYSYGVNSTEKGDLSSESTVSRIRTEHFPLTLESARPSHTSQYLCASSEKFTGSHTDTQYFGPGTRLTVL.

The rearrangement uses TRBV5-6 and TRBJ2-7, with 7 bases lining up with TRBD1. J was trimmed by 3 bases and V by 3 bases; bases with no gene match: 6. Germline CDR1 and CDR2: SGHDT and YYEEEE. This CDR3 is built from 14 residues. Written as DNA, the CDR3 is TGTGCCAGCAGCTGGGGACGGACAGGCTACGAGCAGTACTTC. This encodes CASSWGRTGYEQYF.

The CDR3 loop is CASSLRGKNTEAFF. The CDR3 nucleotides read TGCGCCAGCAGCCTAAGGGGAAAGAACACTGAAGCTTTCTTT. The chain employs TRBV4-1 and TRBJ1-1, with D maybe TRBD1 (5 bases). V lost 4 bases, J lost 1 base, and 10 bases lay in between. From germline, CDR1 is MGHRA and CDR2 YSYEKL. This CDR3 comprises 14 residues.

The chain has TRBV25-1 and TRBJ1-5; possibly TRBD1 for D (6 bases). The V end was cut by 3 bases, the J end by 4 bases, with 16 bases between. Germline V gene sequence: CDR1 MGHDK, CDR2 SYGVNS. The CDR3 totals 16 residues. CDR3 nucleotide sequence: TGTGCCAGCAGTGACAGGACAGATCGCCCTAATCAGCCCCAGCATTTT. It translates to CASSDRTDRPNQPQHF.

The chain combines TRBV19 with TRBJ2-2, with 14 bases that match TRBD2. Germline V gene lookup returns CDR1 LNHDA and CDR2 SQIVND (reference sequence). This CDR3 contains 18 residues. Germline trimming cut 3 bases from V and 0 bases from J; bases unmatched to any gene: 3. The DNA for the CDR3 is TGTGCCAGTAGTATCCCGGGACTAGCGGGGGCGAACACCGGGGAGCTGTTTTTT. Translated, it gives CASSIPGLAGANTGELFF. The whole variable domain, filled in from reference TRBV19 and TRBJ2-2, reads DGGITQSPKYLFRKEGQNVTLSCEQNLNHDAMYWYRQDPGQGLRLIYYSQIVNDFQKGDIAEGYSVSREKKESFPLTVTSAQKNPTAFYLCASSIPGLAGANTGELFFGEGSRLTVL.

This clone was seen only once. V usage is TRBV6-5 and J usage is TRBJ2-7, with TRBD1 identical over 7 bases. CDR3 length: 15 residues. The germline V gene encodes CDR1 MNHEY and CDR2 SVGAGI. V lost 7 bases, J lost 6 bases, and 15 bases stayed unmatched. The chain's CDR3 is CASTQERGLLFEQYF. The CDR3 DNA reads as TGTGCCAGCACCCAGGAAAGGGGGCTACTCTTCGAGCAGTACTTC.

The chain employs TRBV4-2 and TRBJ1-4, with D possibly matching TRBD1 (5 bases). The CDR3 spans 15 residues. The germline gives CDR1 LGHNA, CDR2 YNFKEQ. The V gene lost 5 bases and the J gene lost 3 bases, with 13 bases spanning the gap. CDR3: CASSLGGVSNEKLFF. The CDR3 region has the DNA TGTGCCAGCAGCTTGGGAGGGGTCTCTAATGAAAAACTGTTTTTT.

The chain uses TRBV7-9 and TRBJ2-7; a weak D match, TRBD2 (6 bases). V lost 5 bases and J 4 bases, leaving 21 bases between the germline ends. Germline CDR1 is SEHNR and CDR2 is FQNEAQ (reference sequence). The CDR3 contains 16 residues. Here the CDR3 reads CASSGGTRLDPYEQYF. In DNA form, the CDR3 reads TGTGCCAGCAGCGGGGGGACTCGTCTCGATCCTTACGAGCAGTACTTC.